Shown below are 3 T cell receptor beta chains from a single sample sequenced in a study of blood T cell repertoires in COVID-19. Some clones are missing from TCRdb's copy, which holds only in-frame ones; the method was immunoSEQ multiplex PCR. The sample lists about 240,000 clones; around 83% were seen once. The sample taken for sequencing was peripheral blood. The receptors shown here come from a woman of 80 years or more with acute or convalescent COVID-19.

The rearrangement links TRBV7-8 to TRBJ1-2; 11 positions match TRBD1. The CDR3 loop spans 16 amino acids. V was pared by 4 bases and J by 2 bases, with 6 bases of the junction left unmatched. CDR1 SGHVS and CDR2 FQNEAQ come from the germline V gene. CDR3 protein: CASSSRTGGLNYGYTF. The CDR3 DNA is TGTGCCAGCAGCTCCCGGACAGGGGGCCTGAACTATGGCTACACCTTC.

This clone showed up just a few times. The CDR3 loop is CASTTTRASNQPQHF. The CDR3 region has the DNA TGTGCCAGTACTACTACTAGGGCTAGCAATCAGCCCCAGCATTTT. The gene calls are TRBV19 and TRBJ1-5; D is unclear. V lost 7 bases and J 0 bases, leaving 13 bases between the germline ends. CDR1 and CDR2 from the germline V gene are LNHDA and SQIVND (reference sequence). The CDR3 consists of 15 residues.

This rearrangement joins TRBV9 to TRBJ2-1, with 14 nucleotides matching TRBD2. The trim removed 3 bases at V and 3 bases at J, leaving 14 bases unmatched. Germline lookup yields CDR1 SGDLS and CDR2 YYNGEE. This CDR3 is built from 20 residues. The CDR3 here is CASSAPGRGGLAGGYNEQFF. The DNA for the CDR3 is TGTGCCAGCAGCGCCCCCGGCAGGGGTGGACTAGCGGGGGGCTACAATGAGCAGTTCTTC.